The present T cell receptor beta chain was sequenced within a study of shared clonotypes between healthy human individuals. Sequencing was performed with immunoSEQ multiplex PCR; in TCRdb, only in-frame clones are kept and a portion is missing. The table shows approximately 2.1 million clones, with approximately 95% occurring only once. The CDR3 loop spans 12 amino acids. CDR1 is MNHNS, CDR2 SASEGT, per germline. The V end was cut by 6 bases, the J end by 5 bases, with 9 bases between. Each of the donors was a healthy adult who was HIV-negative and had not had a recent acute infection or vaccination.

The sequence derives from a young man in good health. Some clones in this sample may be carry-over from other donors' samples. The chain uses TRBV6-1 and TRBJ2-3, with D possibly matching TRBD2 (5 bases). The sequencing sample was made of naive CD4+ T cells from PBMCs. The subset denotes: CD45RA+ positively selected. CDR3 loop: CASRLRGDTQYF. The CDR3 nucleotides read TGTGCCAGCAGACTTCGGGGAGATACGCAGTATTTT.